This entry lists 26 T cell receptor beta chains sequenced from one sample in a study of T cell repertoires in cytomegalovirus infection. No antigen has been identified for these receptors. TCRdb reprocessed the reads with MiXCR, giving one entry per CDR3 protein. The sample contains 310,000 or so distinct CDR3 sequences, 20% to 25% of which appear only once. Sequenced here: cultured PBMCs, sampled from culture after CMV antigen stimulation. These receptors all stem from a human donor in good health (CMV status not recorded). Some clones in this sample may be carry-over from other donors' samples.

This chain uses TRBV7-6 with TRBJ2-6, with D possibly matching TRBD1 (5 bases). The CDR3 runs to 15 residues. V gave up 1 base and J gave up 4 bases, with 8 bases separating them. Germline V CDR1 and CDR2: SGHVS, FNYEAQ. Written as DNA, the CDR3 is TGTGCCAGCAGCTTAGGACAGTCCGGGGCCAACGTCCTGACTTTC. Its translation is CASSLGQSGANVLTF.

The rearrangement uses TRBV11-2 and TRBJ1-1, with 8 bases fitting TRBD1. The CDR3 runs to 15 residues. V was clipped by 5 bases and J by 1 base; unmatched bases: 6. Germline V CDR1 and CDR2: SGHAT, FQNNGV. In nucleotides, the CDR3 is TGTGCCAGCAGCCCCCCGGACAGGGCGAACACTGAAGCTTTCTTT. Translation: CASSPPDRANTEAFF.

The genes are TRBV20-1 and TRBJ2-3, with 7 bases lining up with TRBD2. Germline V gene sequence: CDR1 DFQATT, CDR2 SNEGSKA (reference sequence). The V gene end was trimmed by 2 bases and the J gene end by 2 bases; junction bases not matched to a gene: 7. CDR3 length equals 15 residues. The CDR3 here is CSARRALAVTDTQYF. The CDR3 nucleotides are TGCAGTGCTAGAAGGGCCCTAGCGGTCACAGATACGCAGTATTTT.

The rearrangement links TRBV10-3 to TRBJ2-2; the D is unclear. The CDR3 covers 16 residues. Germline lookup yields CDR1 ENHRY and CDR2 SYGVKD. V dropped 0 bases and J dropped 1 base, with 9 bases sitting between them. The chain's CDR3 is CAISESRAENTGELFF. The CDR3 coding sequence is TGTGCCATCAGTGAGTCGAGAGCAGAGAACACCGGGGAGCTGTTTTTT.

This chain connects TRBV7-2 to TRBJ2-5, with D perhaps TRBD2 (5 bases). The CDR3 covers 17 residues. The V gene lost 2 bases and the J gene lost 1 base, with 17 bases spanning the gap. CDR1 is SGHTA and CDR2 is FQGNSA in the germline V gene. The CDR3 coding sequence is TGTGCCAGCAGCTTACGCCCAGGTTGGAGGCCCCAAGAGACCCAGTACTTC. Residues: CASSLRPGWRPQETQYF.

The J gene is TRBJ2-1, the V gene TRBV19; 8 bases line up with TRBD2. V was pared by 5 bases and J by 5 bases, with 11 bases of the junction left unmatched. The CDR3 has 16 residues. Per germline, CDR1 LNHDA and CDR2 SQIVND (reference sequence). The CDR3, as DNA: TGTGCCAGTAGTTTCGAACTAGCGGAGGCGGACAATGAGCAGTTCTTC. Translating gives CASSFELAEADNEQFF. The whole variable domain, remainder taken from reference TRBV19 and TRBJ2-1, is DGGITQSPKYLFRKEGQNVTLSCEQNLNHDAMYWYRQDPGQGLRLIYYSQIVNDFQKGDIAEGYSVSREKKESFPLTVTSAQKNPTAFYLCASSFELAEADNEQFFGPGTRLTVL.

V is TRBV28 and J is TRBJ2-7, with D hard to call. Looked up from germline, CDR1 is MDHEN and CDR2 is SYDVKM. V was clipped by 6 bases and J by 3 bases, with 9 bases between them. This CDR3 is 12 amino acids long. The CDR3 DNA reads TGTGCCAGCAGATCCCCGAGCTACGAGCAGTACTTC. Translation gives CASRSPSYEQYF.

The chain is built from TRBV6-2 or TRBV6-3 and TRBJ2-3; D ambiguous. The germline V gene has CDR1 MNHEY and CDR2 SVGEGT. Between the trimmed V and J ends, which lost 5 bases and 2 bases, there was a span of 14 bases. This CDR3 is built from 15 residues. In nucleotides, the CDR3 is TGTGCCAGCAGTCCTCTGGGCGGTATCACAGATACGCAGTATTTT. It is translated as CASSPLGGITDTQYF.

The rearrangement joins TRBV6-1 to TRBJ1-1; D possibly corresponds to TRBD1 (6 bases). CDR3 length: 15 residues. Trimming shortened V by 7 bases and J by 1 base, and 16 bases separated the two germline ends. Germline V CDR1 and CDR2: MNHNS, SASEGT. Written as DNA, the CDR3 is TGTGCCAGCACTATTACCCAGGGGACGAACACTGAAGCTTTCTTT. It is translated as CASTITQGTNTEAFF.

This clonotype was observed a handful of times. J is TRBJ2-2 and V is TRBV11-1; no firm D call. This CDR3 is built from 12 residues. V lost 5 bases, J lost 7 bases, and 8 bases lay in between. In germline, CDR1 is SGHAT, CDR2 FQDESV (reference sequence). CDR3 sequence: CASSITRGELFF. CDR3 sequence (DNA): TGTGCCAGCAGCATAACCCGCGGGGAGCTGTTTTTT. Complete variable domain (other parts from reference TRBV11-1 and TRBJ2-2): EAEVAQSPRYKITEKSQAVAFWCDPISGHATLYWYRQILGQGPELLVQFQDESVVDDSQLPKDRFSAERLKGVDSTLKIQPAELGDSAMYLCASSITRGELFFGEGSRLTVL.

This clonotype showed up just a few times. This rearrangement joins TRBV6-5 to TRBJ2-7; D is perhaps TRBD1 or TRBD2 (5 bases each). The germline gives CDR1 MNHEY, CDR2 SVGAGI. V was shortened by 2 bases and J by 3 bases, with 14 bases between the two germline ends. CDR3 length equals 15 residues. This chain's CDR3 is CASSYDSLGDYEQYV. CDR3 coding DNA: TGTGCCAGCAGTTACGACAGCCTGGGGGACTACGAGCAGTACGTC.

This rearrangement joins TRBV6-1 to TRBJ1-1; D not resolved. The germline CDR1 and CDR2 sequences are MNHNS and SASEGT. Trimming left V 1 base short and J 7 bases short, with 13 bases between. The CDR3 is 14 residues long. The CDR3: CASSEGVAGLEAFF. The CDR3 DNA is TGTGCCAGCAGTGAAGGGGTGGCAGGTCTTGAAGCTTTCTTT.

The table lists this clonotype with a few counts. V usage is TRBV6-1 and J usage is TRBJ2-3, with TRBD1 matching 7 bases. Germline CDR1 is MNHNS and CDR2 is SASEGT. The trim removed 6 bases at V and 3 bases at J, leaving 9 bases unmatched. The CDR3 totals 15 residues. Written as DNA, the CDR3 is TGTGCCAGCAGATCCCCGACAGGGTCAACAGATACGCAGTATTTT. Translated: CASRSPTGSTDTQYF.

As for this clonotype: This may come from a read error, since a much larger clone is one base off. The chain links TRBV6-2 or TRBV6-3 to TRBJ2-2; 11 bases agree with TRBD2. The CDR3 consists of 15 residues. J was trimmed by 6 bases and V by 8 bases; bases with no gene match: 8. CDR1 is MNHEY, CDR2 SVGEGT, per germline. CDR3 nucleotides: TGTGCCAGCGGTAAACTAGCGGGAGACGCCGGGGAGCTGTTTTTT. This gives the protein CASGKLAGDAGELFF.

The rearrangement joins TRBV7-6 to TRBJ2-1, with TRBD2 matching 9 bases. The CDR3 contains 15 residues. Germline V gene data show CDR1 as SGHVS and CDR2 as FNYEAQ. V lost 0 bases and J lost 9; bases outside the gene matches: 6. The CDR3 DNA reads as TGTGCCAGCAGCTTAGCTGGCGGGAGGGGACTTGAGCAGTTCTTC. It codes for CASSLAGGRGLEQFF. Based on the CDR3 plus reference TRBV7-6 and TRBJ2-1, the full variable domain is GAGVSQSPRYKVTKRGQDVALRCDPISGHVSLYWYRQALGQGPEFLTYFNYEAQQDKSGLPNDRFSAERPEGSISTLTIQRTEQRDSAMYRCASSLAGGRGLEQFFGPGTRLTVL.

As regards this clonotype: Just one base apart from a much larger clone, this may be a read error. It is likely a read error, because the conserved phenylalanine at the end of the CDR3 is missing. The rearrangement uses TRBV7-2 and TRBJ2-3; D is possibly TRBD2 (6 bases). CDR1 and CDR2 from the germline V gene are SGHTA and FQGNSA. The CDR3 is made up of 18 amino acids. Trimming removed 1 base from V and 6 bases from J, with 23 bases in between. DNA of the CDR3: TGTGCCAGCAGCTTAGGGCTACGTCTGGCGGGACGACTGGATACGCAGTATTTA. Translation gives CASSLGLRLAGRLDTQYL.

This clonotype was seen a few times. The chain joins TRBV24-1 to TRBJ2-3; D uncertain. The V and J ends lost 4 bases and 0 bases respectively, with 10 bases between them. CDR3 size: 15 residues. In germline, CDR1 is KGHDR, CDR2 SFDVKD. The CDR3 bases are TGTGCCACCAGTGAAAAACCGACGAGCACAGATACGCAGTATTTT. This codes for CATSEKPTSTDTQYF.

V gene TRBV10-3 combines with J gene TRBJ1-2; D remains ambiguous. This CDR3 has 12 residues. The germline V gene has CDR1 ENHRY and CDR2 SYGVKD. The ends were cut back, 3 bases at V and 6 bases at J, with 8 bases in the middle. The CDR3 here is CAISDWANGYTF. The DNA of the CDR3 is TGTGCCATCAGTGATTGGGCAAATGGCTACACCTTC.

This clonotype has at least ten counts. The chain joins TRBV7-2 to TRBJ1-1, with D perhaps TRBD1 (6 bases). Germline assignment: CDR1 SGHTA and CDR2 FQGNSA. Trimming removed 1 base at V and 3 bases at J, with 9 bases between. CDR3 size: 14 residues. In DNA form, the CDR3 reads TGTGCCAGCAGCTTAGATCAGGGGTACACTGAAGCTTTCTTT. Translated, it gives CASSLDQGYTEAFF.

V and J are TRBV18 and TRBJ1-1; D unclear. Germline V gives CDR1 KGHSH, CDR2 LQKENI. Trimming took 2 bases from V and 8 from J, leaving 9 bases between them. CDR3 length: 12 amino acids. The CDR3 loop is CASSPRADEAFF. Here the CDR3 DNA reads TGTGCCAGCTCACCAAGGGCAGACGAAGCTTTCTTT.

This clonotype is a singleton in its sample. The chain joins TRBV19 to TRBJ2-7; unclear D gene. CDR1 is LNHDA, CDR2 SQIVND, per germline (reference sequence). The V end was cut by 1 base, the J end by 3 bases, with 10 bases between. The CDR3 totals 14 residues. DNA for the CDR3: TGTGCCAGTAGTATAGGAAACAGCCTCTACGAGCAGTACTTC. It yields the protein CASSIGNSLYEQYF.

The J gene is TRBJ1-1, the V gene TRBV5-4, with TRBD1 as a possible D gene (5 bases). Germline values: CDR1 SGHNT, CDR2 YYREEE (reference sequence). This CDR3 is 15 amino acids long. Deletions cut 1 base from V and 1 base from J, with 11 bases between. The CDR3 nucleotides read TGTGCCAGCAGCTTGTTCGGCAGGGCGAACACTGAAGCTTTCTTT. Amino acid sequence: CASSLFGRANTEAFF.

This clonotype was recorded many times. The chain links TRBV7-2 to TRBJ2-3; weak D call: TRBD2 (5 bases). Germline V gene data show CDR1 as SGHTA and CDR2 as FQGNSA. CDR3 length: 14 amino acids. V was trimmed by 3 bases and J by 2 bases, leaving 9 bases between them. The DNA for the CDR3 is TGTGCCAGCAGCTTGGCTAGCTCCACAGATACGCAGTATTTT. This translates into CASSLASSTDTQYF.

The chain combines TRBV6-1 with TRBJ2-7; 8 bases fit TRBD1. The CDR3 consists of 15 residues. Germline assignment: CDR1 MNHNS and CDR2 SASEGT. V lost 5 bases and J lost 5; bases outside the gene matches: 11. The CDR3 here is CASSSQPDRGHEQYV. The CDR3 coding sequence is TGTGCCAGCAGTTCACAACCTGACAGGGGCCACGAGCAGTACGTC.

At least ten counts were recorded for this clonotype. The chain carries TRBV7-8 and TRBJ2-5; TRBD2 matches at 11 bases. The CDR3 is 15 amino acids. Germline-derived CDR1 and CDR2 are SGHVS and FQNEAQ. V lost 5 bases and J lost 5; bases outside the gene matches: 7. Here the CDR3 reads CASSPSGRKRETQYF. CDR3 sequence (DNA): TGTGCCAGCAGCCCTAGCGGGAGGAAGCGGGAGACCCAGTACTTC.

CDR3 residues: CASSFTGTYNSPLHF. The CDR3 DNA reads as TGTGCCAGCAGTTTCACGGGGACCTATAATTCACCCCTCCACTTT. The rearrangement uses TRBV12-3 or TRBV12-4 and TRBJ1-6; D is unclear. V dropped 3 bases and J dropped 2 bases, with 8 bases sitting between them. This CDR3 contains 15 residues.